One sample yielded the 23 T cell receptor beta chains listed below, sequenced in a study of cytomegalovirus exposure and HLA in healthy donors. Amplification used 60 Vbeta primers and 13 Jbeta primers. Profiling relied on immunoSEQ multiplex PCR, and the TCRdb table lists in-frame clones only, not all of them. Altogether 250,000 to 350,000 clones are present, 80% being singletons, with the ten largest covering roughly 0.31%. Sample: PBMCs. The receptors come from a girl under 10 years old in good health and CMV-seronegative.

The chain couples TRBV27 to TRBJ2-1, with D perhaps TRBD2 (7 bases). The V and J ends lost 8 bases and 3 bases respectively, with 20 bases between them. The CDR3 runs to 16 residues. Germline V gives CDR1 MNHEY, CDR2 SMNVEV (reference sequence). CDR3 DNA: TGTGCCAGCGGGCAAAGGGGGGGCGTCGTCTACAATGAGCAGTTCTTC. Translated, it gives CASGQRGGVVYNEQFF.

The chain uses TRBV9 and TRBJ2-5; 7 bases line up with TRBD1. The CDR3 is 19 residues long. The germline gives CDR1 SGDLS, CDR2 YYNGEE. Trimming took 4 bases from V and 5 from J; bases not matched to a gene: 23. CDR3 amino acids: CASSHGPGQKKRPTETQYF. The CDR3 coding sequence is TGTGCCAGCAGCCATGGACCGGGACAGAAAAAAAGACCTACCGAGACCCAGTACTTC.

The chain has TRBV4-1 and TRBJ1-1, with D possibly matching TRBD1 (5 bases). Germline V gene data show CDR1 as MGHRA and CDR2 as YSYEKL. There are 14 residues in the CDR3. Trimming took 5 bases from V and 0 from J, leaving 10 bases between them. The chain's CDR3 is CASSETAMNTEAFF. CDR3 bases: TGCGCCAGCAGCGAGACAGCGATGAACACTGAAGCTTTCTTT.

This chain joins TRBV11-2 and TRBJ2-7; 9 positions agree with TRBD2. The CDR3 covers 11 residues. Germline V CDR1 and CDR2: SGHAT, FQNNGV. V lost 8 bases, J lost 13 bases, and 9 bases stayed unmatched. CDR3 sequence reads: CASLNLAGIYF. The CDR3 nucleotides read TGTGCCAGCTTAAATCTAGCGGGGATTTACTTC. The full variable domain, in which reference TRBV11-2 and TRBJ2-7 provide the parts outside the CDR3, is EAGVAQSPRYKIIEKRQSVAFWCNPISGHATLYWYQQILGQGPKLLIQFQNNGVVDDSQLPKDRFSAERLKGVDSTLKIQPAKLEDSAVYLCASLNLAGIYFGPGTRLTVT.

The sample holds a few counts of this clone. CDR3 sequence: CASSDNTKFPGELFF. CDR3 in DNA: TGTGCCAGCAGTGATAACACAAAGTTCCCCGGGGAGCTGTTTTTT. J is TRBJ2-2 and V is TRBV25-1, with no clear D. The V gene lost 3 bases and the J gene lost 6 bases, with 14 bases spanning the gap. The CDR3 has 15 residues. Per the germline V gene, CDR1 is MGHDK and CDR2 is SYGVNS.

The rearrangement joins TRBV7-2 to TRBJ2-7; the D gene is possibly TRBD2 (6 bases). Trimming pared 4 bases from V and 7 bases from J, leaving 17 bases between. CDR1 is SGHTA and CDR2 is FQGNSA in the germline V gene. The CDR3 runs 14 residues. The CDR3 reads CASSSRTLAGEQYF. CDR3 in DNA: TGTGCCAGCAGCTCGAGGACTCTTGCGGGGGAGCAGTACTTC.

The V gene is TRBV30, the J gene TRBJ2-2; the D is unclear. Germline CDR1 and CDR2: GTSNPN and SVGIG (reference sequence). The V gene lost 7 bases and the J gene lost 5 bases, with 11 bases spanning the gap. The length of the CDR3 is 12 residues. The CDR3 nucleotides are TGTGCCTCGAGGACCGGGACCGGGGAGCTGTTTTTT. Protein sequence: CASRTGTGELFF.

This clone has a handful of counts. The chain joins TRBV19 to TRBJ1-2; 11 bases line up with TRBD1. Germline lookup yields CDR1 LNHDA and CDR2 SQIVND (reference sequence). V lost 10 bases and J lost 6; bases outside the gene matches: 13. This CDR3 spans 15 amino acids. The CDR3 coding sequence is TGTGCCACCACTTCTTCCGGGACAGGGGGAAATGGCTACACCTTC. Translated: CATTSSGTGGNGYTF.

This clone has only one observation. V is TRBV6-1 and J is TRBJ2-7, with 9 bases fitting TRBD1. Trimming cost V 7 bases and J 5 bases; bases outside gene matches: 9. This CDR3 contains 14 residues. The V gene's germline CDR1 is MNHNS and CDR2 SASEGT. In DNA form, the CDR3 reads TGTGCCAGCACCCGTGGGACAGGGTATCACGAGCAGTACTTC. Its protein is CASTRGTGYHEQYF.

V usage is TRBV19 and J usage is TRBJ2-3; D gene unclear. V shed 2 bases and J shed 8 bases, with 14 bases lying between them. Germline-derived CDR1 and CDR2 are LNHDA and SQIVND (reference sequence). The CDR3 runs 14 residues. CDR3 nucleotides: TGTGCCAGTAGTATATCGACCGCGGAAGGTACGCAGTATTTT. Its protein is CASSISTAEGTQYF.

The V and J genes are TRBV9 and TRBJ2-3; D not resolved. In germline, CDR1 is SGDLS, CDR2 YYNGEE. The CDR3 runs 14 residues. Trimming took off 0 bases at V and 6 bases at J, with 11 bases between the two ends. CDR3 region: CASSVATGADTQYF. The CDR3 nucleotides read TGTGCCAGCAGCGTAGCTACCGGAGCGGATACGCAGTATTTT.

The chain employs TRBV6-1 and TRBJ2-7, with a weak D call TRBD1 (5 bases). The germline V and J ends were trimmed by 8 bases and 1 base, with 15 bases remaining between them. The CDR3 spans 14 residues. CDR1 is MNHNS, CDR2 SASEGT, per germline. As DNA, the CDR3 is TGTGCCAGCCGTTGGGGCCCAAATTCCTACGAGCAGTACTTC. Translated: CASRWGPNSYEQYF.

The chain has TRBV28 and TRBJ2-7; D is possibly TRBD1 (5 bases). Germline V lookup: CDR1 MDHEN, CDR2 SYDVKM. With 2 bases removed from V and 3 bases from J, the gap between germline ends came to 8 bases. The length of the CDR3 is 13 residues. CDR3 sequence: CASSLEQVYEQYF. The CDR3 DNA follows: TGTGCCAGCAGTTTAGAACAGGTCTACGAGCAGTACTTC.

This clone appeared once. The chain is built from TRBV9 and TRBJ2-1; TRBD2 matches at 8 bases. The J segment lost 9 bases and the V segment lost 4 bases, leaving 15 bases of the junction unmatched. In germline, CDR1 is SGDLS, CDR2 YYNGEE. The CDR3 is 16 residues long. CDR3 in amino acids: CASSSRGGPLDGEQFF. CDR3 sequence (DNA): TGTGCCAGCAGCTCACGGGGGGGGCCCCTGGACGGTGAGCAGTTCTTC.

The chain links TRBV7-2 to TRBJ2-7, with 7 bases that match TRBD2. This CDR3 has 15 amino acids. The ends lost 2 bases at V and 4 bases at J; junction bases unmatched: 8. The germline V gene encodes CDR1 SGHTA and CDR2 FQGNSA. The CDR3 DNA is TGTGCCAGCAGCTTAACGAAACGGGAGGAATACGAGCAGTACTTC. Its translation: CASSLTKREEYEQYF.

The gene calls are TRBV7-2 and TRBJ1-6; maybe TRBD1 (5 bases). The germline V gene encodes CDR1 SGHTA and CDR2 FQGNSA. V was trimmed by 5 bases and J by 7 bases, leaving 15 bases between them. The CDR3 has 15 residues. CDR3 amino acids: CASSPPRARNSPLHF. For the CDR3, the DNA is TGTGCCAGCAGCCCCCCCAGGGCCCGCAATTCACCCCTCCACTTT.

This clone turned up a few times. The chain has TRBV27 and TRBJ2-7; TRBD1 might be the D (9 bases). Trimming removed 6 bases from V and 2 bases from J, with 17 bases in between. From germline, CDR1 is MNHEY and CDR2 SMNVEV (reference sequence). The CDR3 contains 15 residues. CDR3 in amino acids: CASSREGTGPYEQYF. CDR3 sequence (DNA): TGTGCCAGCAGCCGGGAGGGGACAGGGCCCTACGAGCAGTACTTC.

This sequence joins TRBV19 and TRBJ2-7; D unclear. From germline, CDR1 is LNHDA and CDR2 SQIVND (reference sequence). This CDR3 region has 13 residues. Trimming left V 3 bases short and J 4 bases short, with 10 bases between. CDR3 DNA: TGTGCCAGTAGTATTTCCGCGGAGTACGAGCAGTACTTC. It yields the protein CASSISAEYEQYF.

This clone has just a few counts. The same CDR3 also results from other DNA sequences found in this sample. CDR3 residues: CASSIGQGAEAFF. For the CDR3, the DNA is TGTGCCAGTAGCATTGGACAGGGGGCTGAAGCTTTCTTT. This rearrangement joins TRBV19 to TRBJ1-1; 10 bases map to TRBD1. V dropped 6 bases and J dropped 6; count of bases not matched to a gene: 4. The CDR3 length is 13 residues. CDR1 is LNHDA, CDR2 SQIVND, per germline (reference sequence).

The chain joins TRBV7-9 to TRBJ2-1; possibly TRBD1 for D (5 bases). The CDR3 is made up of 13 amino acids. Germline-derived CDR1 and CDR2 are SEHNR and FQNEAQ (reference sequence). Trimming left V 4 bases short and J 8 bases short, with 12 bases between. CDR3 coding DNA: TGTGCCAGCAGCTCTTACCAGGGTTATGAGCAGTTCTTC. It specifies CASSSYQGYEQFF. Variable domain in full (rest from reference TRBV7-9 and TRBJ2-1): DTGVSQNPRHKITKRGQNVTFRCDPISEHNRLYWYRQTLGQGPEFLTYFQNEAQLEKSRLLSDRFSAERPKGSFSTLEIQRTEQGDSAMYLCASSSYQGYEQFFGPGTRLTVL.

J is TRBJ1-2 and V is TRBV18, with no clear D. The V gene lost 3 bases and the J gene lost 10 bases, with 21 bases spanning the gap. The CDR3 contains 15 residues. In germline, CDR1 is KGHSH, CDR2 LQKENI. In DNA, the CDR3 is TGTGCCAGCTCACCTGAGGCATTTGCCCATAGCTTCTACACCTTC. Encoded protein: CASSPEAFAHSFYTF.

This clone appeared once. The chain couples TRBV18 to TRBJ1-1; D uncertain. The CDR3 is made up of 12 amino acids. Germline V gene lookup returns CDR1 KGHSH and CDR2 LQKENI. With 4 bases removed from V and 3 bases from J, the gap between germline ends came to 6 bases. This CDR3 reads CASSLFDTEAFF. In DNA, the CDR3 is TGTGCCAGCTCACTCTTTGACACTGAAGCTTTCTTT.

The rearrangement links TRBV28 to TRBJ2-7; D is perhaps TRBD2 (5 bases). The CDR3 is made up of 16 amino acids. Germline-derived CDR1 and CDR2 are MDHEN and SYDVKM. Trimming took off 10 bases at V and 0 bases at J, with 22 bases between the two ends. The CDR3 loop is CATILRTGILSYEQYF. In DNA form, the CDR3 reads TGTGCCACCATCTTACGAACCGGGATACTCTCCTACGAGCAGTACTTC. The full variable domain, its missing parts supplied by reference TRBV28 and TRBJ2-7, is DVKVTQSSRYLVKRTGEKVFLECVQDMDHENMFWYRQDPGLGLRLIYFSYDVKMKEKGDIPEGYSVSREKKERFSLILESASTNQTSMYLCATILRTGILSYEQYFGPGTRLTVT.